Listed below are T cell receptor beta chains from one sample, sequenced in a study of early T cells in non-severe SARS-CoV-2 infection. TCRdb processed the 5' RACE reads anew with MiXCR; each CDR3 protein has one entry. In the table there are about 32,000 distinct CDR3 sequences, roughly 4.2% of which are singletons. The material sequenced was whole blood. These receptors were obtained from an adult who was a healthcare worker with PCR-confirmed SARS-CoV-2 infection or an uninfected control (not recorded which). Both conserved end residues are part of each CDR3. The D gene is left open where the match is weak. Not every row has a clone size; where given, it reads once, few, many or a size class.

abundance: many; v_gene: TRBV5-1; d_gene: TRBD1; j_gene: TRBJ1-2; CDR3nt: TGCGCCAGCAGCTTGGCCGGGACAGATGGCTACACCTTC; CDR3aa: CASSLAGTDGYTF
abundance: many; v_gene: TRBV6-6; d_gene: -; j_gene: TRBJ1-5; CDR3nt: TGTGCCAGCAGTTACAGGGATAGCAATCAGCCCCAGCATTTT; CDR3aa: CASSYRDSNQPQHF
abundance: many; v_gene: TRBV7-2; d_gene: TRBD1; j_gene: TRBJ1-2; CDR3nt: TGTGCCAGCAGCGCGGGACAGGGCTATGGCTACACCTTC; CDR3aa: CASSAGQGYGYTF
abundance: many; v_gene: TRBV10-3; d_gene: TRBD2; j_gene: TRBJ2-3; CDR3nt: TGTGCCATCAGTGGGCGCGGGGGGACAGATACGCAGTATTTT; CDR3aa: CAISGRGGTDTQYF
abundance: many; v_gene: TRBV20-1; d_gene: TRBD1; j_gene: TRBJ1-1; CDR3nt: TGCAGTGCGGCGGGACAGGGGGCTGACACTGAAGCTTTCTTT; CDR3aa: CSAAGQGADTEAFF
abundance: many; v_gene: TRBV6-5; d_gene: -; j_gene: TRBJ1-5; CDR3nt: TGTGCCAGCAGTTACTCGAGCTCCTCCCAAGGGTATCAGCCCCAGCATTTT; CDR3aa: CASSYSSSSQGYQPQHF
abundance: many; v_gene: TRBV10-3; d_gene: TRBD2; j_gene: TRBJ2-3; CDR3nt: TGTGCCATGTCAGCGGGAGCCCTCACAGATACGCAGTATTTT; CDR3aa: CAMSAGALTDTQYF
abundance: many; v_gene: TRBV10-3; d_gene: -; j_gene: TRBJ2-1; CDR3nt: TGTGCCATCAGGACAGGCGTCCAAGAGAACAATGAGCAGTTCTTC; CDR3aa: CAIRTGVQENNEQFF
abundance: few; v_gene: TRBV3-1; d_gene: TRBD2; j_gene: TRBJ2-7; CDR3nt: TGTGCCAGCAGGGGGCGGGAGCTCCAGAGCGAGCAGTACTTC; CDR3aa: CASRGRELQSEQYF
abundance: many; v_gene: TRBV5-1; d_gene: -; j_gene: TRBJ2-1; CDR3nt: TGCGCCAGCAGCTCCGTAAAACAGAGCCCAGGGCCTCTCTCGGGCTCCTACAATGAGCAGTTCTTC; CDR3aa: CASSSVKQSPGPLSGSYNEQFF
abundance: few; v_gene: TRBV21-1; d_gene: -; j_gene: TRBJ2-7; CDR3nt: TGTGCCAGCAGCAAAGCGTCCGGAATAGGCCAGGCCTACGAGCAGTACTTC; CDR3aa: CASSKASGIGQAYEQYF
abundance: many; v_gene: TRBV12-3/TRBV12-4; d_gene: TRBD2; j_gene: TRBJ2-3; CDR3nt: TGTGCCAGCAGTTCCTGGTCTAGCGGGGGCACAGATACGCAGTATTTT; CDR3aa: CASSSWSSGGTDTQYF
abundance: -; v_gene: TRBV5-5; d_gene: -; j_gene: TRBJ2-7; CDR3nt: TGTGCCAGCAGTACCGGGACAAGGGGGTACGAGCAGTACTTC; CDR3aa: CASSTGTRGYEQYF
abundance: many; v_gene: TRBV7-3; d_gene: TRBD1; j_gene: TRBJ2-2; CDR3nt: TGTGCCAGCAGCTTCATCGGAACAGGGGCTTACACCGGGGAGCTGTTTTTT; CDR3aa: CASSFIGTGAYTGELFF
abundance: many; v_gene: TRBV7-2; d_gene: -; j_gene: TRBJ2-7; CDR3nt: TGTGCCAGCAGCTTAGGGGTCAGGGGCCAGCAGTACTTC; CDR3aa: CASSLGVRGQQYF
abundance: many; v_gene: TRBV7-8; d_gene: -; j_gene: TRBJ1-3; CDR3nt: TGTGCCAGCAGCTTAAGGGCAGGCACCTCTGGAAACACCATATATTTT; CDR3aa: CASSLRAGTSGNTIYF
abundance: many; v_gene: TRBV7-2; d_gene: -; j_gene: TRBJ2-1; CDR3nt: TGTGCCAGCAGCTTAGTGGCCGGGGGCAGGTACAATGAGCAGTTCTTC; CDR3aa: CASSLVAGGRYNEQFF
abundance: many; v_gene: TRBV18; d_gene: -; j_gene: TRBJ2-3; CDR3nt: TGTGCCAGCTCACAGGGAGACGGTCCCACAGATACGCAGTATTTT; CDR3aa: CASSQGDGPTDTQYF
abundance: many; v_gene: TRBV20-1; d_gene: TRBD1; j_gene: TRBJ2-7; CDR3nt: TGCAGTGCTCGCCAGACAGGGAACTACGAGCAGTACTTC; CDR3aa: CSARQTGNYEQYF
abundance: -; v_gene: TRBV30; d_gene: -; j_gene: TRBJ2-7; CDR3nt: TGTGCCTGGAGTCCTTCGTCCCAGCAGTACTTC; CDR3aa: CAWSPSSQQYF
abundance: many; v_gene: TRBV7-7; d_gene: -; j_gene: TRBJ2-7; CDR3nt: TGTGCCAGCAGCTTAGGGGGCGGACGTTCGAGTGAGCAGTACTTC; CDR3aa: CASSLGGGRSSEQYF
abundance: many; v_gene: TRBV11-2; d_gene: TRBD2; j_gene: TRBJ2-3; CDR3nt: TGTGCCAGCAGCCCGAAGGTTAGCGGGGGGGCTAGAGATACGCAGTATTTT; CDR3aa: CASSPKVSGGARDTQYF
abundance: many; v_gene: TRBV18; d_gene: TRBD1; j_gene: TRBJ1-1; CDR3nt: TGTGCCAGCTCAAGTAGACAGGGTGACACTGAAGCTTTCTTT; CDR3aa: CASSSRQGDTEAFF